The sequence of this T cell receptor (beta chain) was determined in a study of control samples from healthy donors and cancer patients. V lost 3 bases and J lost 9; bases outside the gene matches: 32. Germline V gene sequence: CDR1 KGHSH, CDR2 LQKENI. CDR3 length: 22 amino acids. Here immunoSEQ multiplex PCR was the method, and the copy in TCRdb shows in-frame clones only, minus some. The sample lists about 170,000 clones, roughly 90% occurring once. The V gene is TRBV18, the J gene TRBJ1-1, with 9 bases aligning to TRBD1. The sequence was collected from a man aged 25-45 years in good health. Sequencing used blood. The CDR3 region is CASSPFDLSLRDRVFVGSKAFF. Written as DNA, the CDR3 is TGTGCCAGCTCACCGTTTGATCTTTCTCTACGGGACAGGGTTTTTGTCGGTTCCAAAGCTTTCTTT.